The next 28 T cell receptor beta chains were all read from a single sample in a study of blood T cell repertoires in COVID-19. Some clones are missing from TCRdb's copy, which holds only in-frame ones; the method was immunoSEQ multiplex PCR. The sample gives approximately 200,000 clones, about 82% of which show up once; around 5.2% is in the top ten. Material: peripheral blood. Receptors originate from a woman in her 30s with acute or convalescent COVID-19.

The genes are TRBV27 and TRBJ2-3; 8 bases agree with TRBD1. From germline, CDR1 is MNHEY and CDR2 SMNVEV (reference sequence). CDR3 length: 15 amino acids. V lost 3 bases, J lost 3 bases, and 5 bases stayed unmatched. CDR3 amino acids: CASSFRRTGTDTQYF. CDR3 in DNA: TGTGCCAGCAGTTTCCGTAGGACAGGGACAGATACGCAGTATTTT.

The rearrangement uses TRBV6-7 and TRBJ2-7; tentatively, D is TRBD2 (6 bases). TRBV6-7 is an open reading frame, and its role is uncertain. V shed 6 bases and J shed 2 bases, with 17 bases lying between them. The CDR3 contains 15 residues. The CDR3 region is CASSPPRRDPYEQYF. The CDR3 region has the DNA TGTGCCAGCAGCCCTCCCCGGCGGGACCCCTACGAGCAGTACTTC.

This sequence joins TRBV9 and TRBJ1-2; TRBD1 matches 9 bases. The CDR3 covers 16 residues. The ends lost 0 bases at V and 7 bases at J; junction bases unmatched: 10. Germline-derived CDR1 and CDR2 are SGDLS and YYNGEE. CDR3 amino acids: CASSVEDRGSFSGYTF. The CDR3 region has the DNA TGTGCCAGCAGCGTAGAGGACAGGGGATCCTTTTCTGGCTACACCTTC.

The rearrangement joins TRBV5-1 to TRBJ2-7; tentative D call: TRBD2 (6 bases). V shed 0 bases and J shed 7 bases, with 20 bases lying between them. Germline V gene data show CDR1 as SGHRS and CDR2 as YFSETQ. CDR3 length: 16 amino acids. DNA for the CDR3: TGCGCCAGCAGCTTGGCTACCGGACGGACTGGAGGGGAGCAGTACTTC. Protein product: CASSLATGRTGGEQYF. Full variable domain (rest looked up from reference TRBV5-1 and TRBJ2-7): KAGVTQTPRYLIKTRGQQVTLSCSPISGHRSVSWYQQTPGQGLQFLFEYFSETQRNKGNFPGRFSGRQFSNSRSEMNVSTLELGDSALYLCASSLATGRTGGEQYFGPGTRLTVT.

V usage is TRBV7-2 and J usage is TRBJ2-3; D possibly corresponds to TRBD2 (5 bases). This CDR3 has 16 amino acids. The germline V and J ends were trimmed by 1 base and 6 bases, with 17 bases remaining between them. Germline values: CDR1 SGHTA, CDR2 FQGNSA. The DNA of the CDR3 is TGTGCCAGCAGCTTAGGGAGGTCGGGTCGGCTCGATACGCAGTATTTT. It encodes CASSLGRSGRLDTQYF.

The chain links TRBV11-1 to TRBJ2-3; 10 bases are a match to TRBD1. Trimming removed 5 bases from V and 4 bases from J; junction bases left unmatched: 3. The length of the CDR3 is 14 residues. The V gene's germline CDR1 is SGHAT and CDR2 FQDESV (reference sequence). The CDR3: CASSVDRGADTQYF. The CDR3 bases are TGTGCCAGCAGCGTGGACAGGGGGGCAGATACGCAGTATTTT.

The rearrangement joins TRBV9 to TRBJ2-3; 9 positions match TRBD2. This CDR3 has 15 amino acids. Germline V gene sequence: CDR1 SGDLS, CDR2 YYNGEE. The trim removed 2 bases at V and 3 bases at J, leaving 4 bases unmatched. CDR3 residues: CASSVSAGGTDTQYF. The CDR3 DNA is TGTGCCAGCAGCGTCTCGGCGGGGGGGACAGATACGCAGTATTTT.

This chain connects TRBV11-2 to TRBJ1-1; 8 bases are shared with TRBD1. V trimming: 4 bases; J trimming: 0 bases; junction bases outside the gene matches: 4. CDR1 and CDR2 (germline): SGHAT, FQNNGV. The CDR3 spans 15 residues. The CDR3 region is CASSSQGALNTEAFF. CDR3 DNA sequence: TGTGCCAGCAGCTCCCAGGGGGCCCTGAACACTGAAGCTTTCTTT.

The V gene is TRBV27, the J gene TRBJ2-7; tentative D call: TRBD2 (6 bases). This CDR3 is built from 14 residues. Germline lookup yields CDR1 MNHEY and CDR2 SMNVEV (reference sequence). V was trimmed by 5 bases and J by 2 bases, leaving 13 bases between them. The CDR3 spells CASSRDWATYEQYF. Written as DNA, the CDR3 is TGTGCCAGCAGTCGGGACTGGGCTACCTACGAGCAGTACTTC.

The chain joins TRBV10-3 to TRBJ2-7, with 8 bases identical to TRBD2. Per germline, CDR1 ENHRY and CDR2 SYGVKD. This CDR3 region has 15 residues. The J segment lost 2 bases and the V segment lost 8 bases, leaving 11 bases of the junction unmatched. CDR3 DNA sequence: TGTGCCATCGCCCCAGCAGCGGGGGAGACCTACGAGCAGTACTTC. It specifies CAIAPAAGETYEQYF.

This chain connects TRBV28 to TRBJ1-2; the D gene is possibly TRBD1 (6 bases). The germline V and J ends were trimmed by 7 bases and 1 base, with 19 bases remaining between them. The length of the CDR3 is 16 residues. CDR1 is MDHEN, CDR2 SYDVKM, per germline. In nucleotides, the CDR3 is TGTGCCAGCAAACCCCCGGCCCGGGACATTAACTATGGCTACACCTTC. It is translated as CASKPPARDINYGYTF.

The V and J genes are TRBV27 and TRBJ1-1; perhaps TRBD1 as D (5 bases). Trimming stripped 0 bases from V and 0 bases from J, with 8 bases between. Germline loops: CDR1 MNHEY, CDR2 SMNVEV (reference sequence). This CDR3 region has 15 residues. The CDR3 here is CASSLSKGLNTEAFF. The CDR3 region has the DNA TGTGCCAGCAGTTTATCGAAGGGGTTGAACACTGAAGCTTTCTTT.

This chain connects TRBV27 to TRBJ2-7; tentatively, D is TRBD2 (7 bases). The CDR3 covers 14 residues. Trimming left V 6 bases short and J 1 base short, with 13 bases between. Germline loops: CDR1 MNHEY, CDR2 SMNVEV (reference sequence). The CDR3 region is CASSRGDKSYEQYF. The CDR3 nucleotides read TGTGCCAGCAGCCGGGGGGACAAATCCTACGAGCAGTACTTC.

CDR3 region: CASSNNRASYTF. The CDR3 DNA reads as TGTGCCAGCAGCAACAACAGGGCAAGCTACACCTTC. The gene calls are TRBV7-2 and TRBJ1-2; D is possibly TRBD1 (6 bases). The CDR3 spans 12 residues. V gave up 5 bases and J gave up 9 bases, with 13 bases separating them. Looked up from germline, CDR1 is SGHTA and CDR2 is FQGNSA.

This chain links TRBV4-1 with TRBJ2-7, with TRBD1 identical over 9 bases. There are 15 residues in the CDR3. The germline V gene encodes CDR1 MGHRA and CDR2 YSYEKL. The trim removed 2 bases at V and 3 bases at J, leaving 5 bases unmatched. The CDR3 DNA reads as TGCGCCAGCAGCCAACGGACAGGGGAATACTACGAGCAGTACTTC. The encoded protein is CASSQRTGEYYEQYF.

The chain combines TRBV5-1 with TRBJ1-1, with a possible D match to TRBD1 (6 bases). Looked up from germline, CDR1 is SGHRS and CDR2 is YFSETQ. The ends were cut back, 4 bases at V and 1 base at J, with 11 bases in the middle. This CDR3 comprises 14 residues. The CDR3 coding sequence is TGCGCCAGCAGCGTCGGGACACGGAACACTGAAGCTTTCTTT. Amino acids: CASSVGTRNTEAFF.

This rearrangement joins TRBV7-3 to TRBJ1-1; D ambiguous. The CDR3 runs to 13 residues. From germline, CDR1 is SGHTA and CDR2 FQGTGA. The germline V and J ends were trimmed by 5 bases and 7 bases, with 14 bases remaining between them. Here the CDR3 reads CASSGLGFSEAFF. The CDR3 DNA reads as TGTGCCAGCAGCGGGCTTGGGTTCAGTGAAGCTTTCTTT.

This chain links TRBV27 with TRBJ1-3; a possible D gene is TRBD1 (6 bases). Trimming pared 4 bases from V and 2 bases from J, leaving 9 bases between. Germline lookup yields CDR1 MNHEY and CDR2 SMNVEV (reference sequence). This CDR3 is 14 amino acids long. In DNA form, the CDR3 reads TGTGCCAGCAGTTCCACAGGGACTGGAAACACCATATATTTT. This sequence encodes CASSSTGTGNTIYF.

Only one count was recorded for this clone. CDR3 region: CSVGTGYGYTF. The CDR3 DNA follows: TGCAGCGTTGGGACAGGGTATGGCTACACCTTC. J is TRBJ1-2 and V is TRBV29-1; 8 bases align to TRBD1. V gave up 4 bases and J gave up 5 bases; unmatched junction bases: 0. Looked up from germline, CDR1 is SQVTM and CDR2 is ANQGSEA. The CDR3 runs 11 residues.

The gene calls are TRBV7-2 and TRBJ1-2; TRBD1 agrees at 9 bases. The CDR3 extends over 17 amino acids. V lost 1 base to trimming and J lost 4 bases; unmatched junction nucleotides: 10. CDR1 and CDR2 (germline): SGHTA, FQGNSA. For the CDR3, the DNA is TGTGCCAGCAGCTTAGTCGTGAGGGACAGGGAAAGCTATGGCTACACCTTC. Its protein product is CASSLVVRDRESYGYTF.

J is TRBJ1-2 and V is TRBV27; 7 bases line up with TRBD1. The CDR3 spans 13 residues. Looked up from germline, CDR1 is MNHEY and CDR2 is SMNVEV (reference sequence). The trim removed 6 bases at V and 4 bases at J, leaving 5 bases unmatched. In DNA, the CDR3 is TGTGCCAGCAGGGAACAGGGGAGCTATGGCTACACCTTC. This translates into CASREQGSYGYTF.

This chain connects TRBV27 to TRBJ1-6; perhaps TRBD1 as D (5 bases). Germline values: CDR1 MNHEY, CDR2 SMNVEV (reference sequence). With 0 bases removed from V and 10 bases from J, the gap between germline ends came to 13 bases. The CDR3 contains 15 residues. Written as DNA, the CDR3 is TGTGCCAGCAGTTTATCGAGCGGGGGTCGATCACCCCTCCACTTT. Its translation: CASSLSSGGRSPLHF.

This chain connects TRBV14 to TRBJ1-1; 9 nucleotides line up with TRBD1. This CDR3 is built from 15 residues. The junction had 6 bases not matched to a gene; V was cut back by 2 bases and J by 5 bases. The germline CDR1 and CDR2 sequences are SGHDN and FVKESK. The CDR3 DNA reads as TGTGCCAGCAGCCAATACGGGACAGGGAGAACTGAAGCTTTCTTT. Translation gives CASSQYGTGRTEAFF.

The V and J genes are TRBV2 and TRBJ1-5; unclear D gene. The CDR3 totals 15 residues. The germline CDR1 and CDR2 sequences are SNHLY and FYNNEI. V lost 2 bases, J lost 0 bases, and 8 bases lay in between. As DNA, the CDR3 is TGTGCCAGCAGTGAACGAGTTTATAGCAATCAGCCCCAGCATTTT. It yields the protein CASSERVYSNQPQHF.

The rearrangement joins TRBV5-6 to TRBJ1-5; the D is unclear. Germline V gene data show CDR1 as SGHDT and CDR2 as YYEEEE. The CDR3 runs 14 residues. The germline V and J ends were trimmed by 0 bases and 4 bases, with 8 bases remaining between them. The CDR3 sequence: CASSLGHTNQPQHF. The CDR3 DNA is TGTGCCAGCAGCTTGGGACATACTAATCAGCCCCAGCATTTT.

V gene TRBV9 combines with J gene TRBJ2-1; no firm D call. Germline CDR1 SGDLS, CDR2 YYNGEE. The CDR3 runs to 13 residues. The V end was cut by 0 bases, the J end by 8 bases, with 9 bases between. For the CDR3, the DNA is TGTGCCAGCAGCGTAGAAGTTCCGGATGAGCAGTTCTTC. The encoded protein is CASSVEVPDEQFF.

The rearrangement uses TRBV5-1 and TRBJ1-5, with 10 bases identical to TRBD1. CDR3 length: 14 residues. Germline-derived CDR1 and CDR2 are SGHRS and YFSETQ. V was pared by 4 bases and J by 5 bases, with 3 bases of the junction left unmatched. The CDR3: CASSIGQGDQPQHF. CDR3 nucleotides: TGCGCCAGCAGCATTGGACAGGGGGATCAGCCCCAGCATTTT.

CDR3: CASSPHLGTGGRNEQFF. The CDR3 DNA follows: TGTGCCAGCAGTCCTCATTTGGGGACAGGGGGCAGGAATGAGCAGTTCTTC. This sequence joins TRBV28 and TRBJ2-1; 12 nucleotides line up with TRBD1. This CDR3 has 17 amino acids. Germline V gives CDR1 MDHEN, CDR2 SYDVKM. J lost 7 bases, V lost 5 bases, and 12 bases had no gene match.